This T cell receptor (beta chain) comes out of a study of tumor-infiltrating lymphocytes in localized non-small cell lung cancer. Clones were read by immunoSEQ multiplex PCR, and TCRdb kept only the in-frame ones, dropping some. The sample has about 17,000 clones, around 80% seen once. To note about this clone: What it binds is unknown.

Study-wide points: T-cell fraction did not differ between immunotypes IM1 and IM2. Higher tumor T cell infiltration than in uninvolved lung was supported by TCRbeta sequencing.

This receptor was taken from a human donor with non-small cell lung cancer. The sequencing input was uninvolved lung tissue not adjacent to the tumor.

CDR3 protein: CAWSAAANQPQHF. CDR3 sequence (DNA): TGTGCCTGGAGTGCGGCAGCTAATCAGCCCCAGCATTTT. The chain has TRBV30 and TRBJ1-5; D is uncertain. The CDR3 loop spans 13 amino acids. Germline V gene sequence: CDR1 GTSNPN, CDR2 SVGIG (reference sequence). The germline V and J ends were trimmed by 1 base and 4 bases, with 8 bases remaining between them.